Below are 25 T cell receptor beta chains sequenced from a single sample in a study of CD8+ T cells in alopecia areata. TCR sequencing used cDNA made by reverse transcription of extracted RNA. Assay used: immunoSEQ multiplex PCR; TCRdb lists only in-frame clones, some missing. The sample includes approximately 130,000 clones, about 59% seen only once; the top ten take 4.5% to 6%. Treatment defined: oral pan-JAK inhibitor, 5-10 mg twice daily. Sample: CD4+ T cells sorted from blood, taken at week 4, from a patient treated with tofacitinib. The receptors here all came from a human donor with alopecia areata.

DNA for the CDR3: TGCAGCGGAGGCGAAGGGTCTGAAGCTTTCTTT. Translation gives CSGGEGSEAFF. The chain is built from TRBV29-1 and TRBJ1-1; D remains unclear. Looked up from germline, CDR1 is SQVTM and CDR2 is ANQGSEA. V shed 7 bases and J shed 6 bases, with 12 bases lying between them. The CDR3 sequence is 11 residues long.

The V gene is TRBV30, the J gene TRBJ1-2; no firm D call. Germline assignment: CDR1 GTSNPN and CDR2 SVGIG (reference sequence). The CDR3 has 11 residues. V lost 2 bases, J lost 8 bases, and 9 bases lay in between. The CDR3 DNA is TGTGCCTGGAGTAAGGCTGGCGGCTACACCTTC. Translating gives CAWSKAGGYTF.

The V and J genes are TRBV30 and TRBJ1-2; D perhaps matches TRBD1 (5 bases). V lost 0 bases and J 5 bases, leaving 16 bases between the germline ends. Germline V gene sequence: CDR1 GTSNPN, CDR2 SVGIG (reference sequence). The CDR3 spans 15 residues. CDR3 region: CAWSVEGSSGYGYTF. The CDR3 nucleotides read TGTGCCTGGAGTGTAGAGGGGTCTTCAGGTTATGGCTACACCTTC.

The chain joins TRBV9 to TRBJ2-1; a possible D gene is TRBD2 (6 bases). The CDR3 has 15 residues. The V end was cut by 4 bases, the J end by 8 bases, with 19 bases between. CDR1 is SGDLS, CDR2 YYNGEE, per germline. This CDR3 is CASSPGEAWLHEQFF. The CDR3 DNA is TGTGCCAGCAGCCCTGGGGAGGCCTGGCTCCATGAGCAGTTCTTC.

This rearrangement joins TRBV29-1 to TRBJ2-1; 7 bases are a match to TRBD2. The trim removed 4 bases at V and 8 bases at J, leaving 8 bases unmatched. The CDR3 contains 13 residues. The germline CDR1 and CDR2 sequences are SQVTM and ANQGSEA. The CDR3 DNA is TGCAGCGTTGGGGGGGGTTTTGTGGATGAGCAGTTCTTC. This translates into CSVGGGFVDEQFF.

J is TRBJ1-2 and V is TRBV2, with D unresolved. The germline V and J ends were trimmed by 2 bases and 4 bases, with 11 bases remaining between them. The CDR3 extends over 14 amino acids. CDR1 is SNHLY, CDR2 FYNNEI, per germline. In DNA form, the CDR3 reads TGTGCCAGCAGTGAAAGTCGGGCAGTCTATGGCTACACCTTC. It specifies CASSESRAVYGYTF.

The count of this clone is one. The gene calls are TRBV29-1 and TRBJ2-1; D is perhaps TRBD1 (5 bases). Germline-derived CDR1 and CDR2 are SQVTM and ANQGSEA. V lost 2 bases, J lost 1 base, and 15 bases lay in between. This CDR3 is 16 amino acids long. Written as DNA, the CDR3 is TGCAGCGTTGAATCTTTAGGGGCAGGTTCCTACAATGAGCAGTTCTTC. Translation gives CSVESLGAGSYNEQFF.

The chain has TRBV4-3 and TRBJ2-5, with 7 bases lining up with TRBD2. This CDR3 has 14 amino acids. The germline V gene encodes CDR1 LGHNA and CDR2 YSLEER. The V segment lost 4 bases and the J segment 8 bases; nucleotides outside the gene matches: 10. CDR3 nucleotide sequence: TGCGCCAGCAGCCTCCGGGGGGTGGCAGATACCCAGTACTTC. This codes for CASSLRGVADTQYF.

The genes are TRBV29-1 and TRBJ2-7, with 10 bases identical to TRBD2. Per the germline V gene, CDR1 is SQVTM and CDR2 is ANQGSEA. J lost 0 bases, V lost 3 bases, and 5 bases had no gene match. This CDR3 has 15 amino acids. The CDR3 DNA reads as TGCAGCGTTGAGTCTAGCGGGGGCCTCTCCTACGAGCAGTACTTC. Translation gives CSVESSGGLSYEQYF.

The chain couples TRBV6-1 to TRBJ2-1; the match to TRBD2 covers 8 bases. Germline V gene sequence: CDR1 MNHNS, CDR2 SASEGT. The ends lost 5 bases at V and 7 bases at J; junction bases unmatched: 4. The CDR3 extends over 13 amino acids. CDR3 region: CASSTGGRNEQFF. As DNA, the CDR3 is TGTGCCAGCAGTACGGGGGGGCGGAATGAGCAGTTCTTC.

The chain has TRBV7-2 and TRBJ1-1; TRBD1 matches at 7 bases. Germline V gives CDR1 SGHTA, CDR2 FQGNSA. J gave up 5 bases and V 4 bases, and 10 bases lay outside the gene matches. This CDR3 region has 15 residues. The CDR3 sequence: CASSYRTGAGTEAFF. The CDR3 DNA sequence: TGTGCCAGCAGCTACCGGACAGGAGCGGGTACTGAAGCTTTCTTT. The entire variable domain, with the rest obtained from reference TRBV7-2 and TRBJ1-1, is as follows: GAGVSQSPSNKVTEKGKDVELRCDPISGHTALYWYRQSLGQGLEFLIYFQGNSAPDKSGLPSDRFSAERTGGSVSTLTIQRTQQEDSAVYLCASSYRTGAGTEAFFGQGTRLTVV.

This clone came up a few times. The rearrangement links TRBV5-6 to TRBJ1-5, with no clear D. The CDR3 runs to 13 residues. Germline V gene data show CDR1 as SGHDT and CDR2 as YYEEEE. V dropped 3 bases and J dropped 4 bases, with 8 bases sitting between them. CDR3 in amino acids: CASSSRPNQPQHF. The DNA of the CDR3 is TGTGCCAGCAGCTCTAGGCCGAATCAGCCCCAGCATTTT.

This sequence joins TRBV5-1 and TRBJ1-6; 11 nucleotides align to TRBD1. CDR3 size: 14 residues. Looked up from germline, CDR1 is SGHRS and CDR2 is YFSETQ. V shed 3 bases, J shed 8 bases, and the junction held 1 base outside the gene matches. This CDR3 reads CASSSGQGDSPLHF. In DNA, the CDR3 is TGCGCCAGCAGCTCGGGACAGGGGGATTCACCCCTCCACTTT.

A single count supports this clone. This chain links TRBV20-1 with TRBJ1-2, with 10 bases aligning to TRBD1. This CDR3 comprises 11 residues. The V and J ends lost 6 bases and 6 bases, in that order; junction bases with no gene match: 1. Germline-derived CDR1 and CDR2 are DFQATT and SNEGSKA (reference sequence). Here the CDR3 DNA reads TGCAGTGCGGGGACAGGGGATGGCTACACCTTC. Protein sequence: CSAGTGDGYTF.

The chain is built from TRBV25-1 and TRBJ2-2; D gene unclear. V was shortened by 4 bases and J by 2 bases, with 8 bases between the two germline ends. CDR1 and CDR2 (germline): MGHDK, SYGVNS. The CDR3 extends over 14 amino acids. CDR3 protein: CASSAQINTGELFF. CDR3 nucleotides: TGTGCCAGCAGTGCACAGATAAACACCGGGGAGCTGTTTTTT. Looking up the rest from reference TRBV25-1 and TRBJ2-2 gives the full variable domain: EADIYQTPRYLVIGTGKKITLECSQTMGHDKMYWYQQDPGMELHLIHYSYGVNSTEKGDLSSESTVSRIRTEHFPLTLESARPSHTSQYLCASSAQINTGELFFGEGSRLTVL.

This chain uses TRBV5-1 with TRBJ2-4, with TRBD1 matching 9 bases. With 4 bases clipped from V and 2 bases from J, the junction kept 7 bases outside the gene matches. Germline V gene data show CDR1 as SGHRS and CDR2 as YFSETQ. This CDR3 spans 16 amino acids. The CDR3 sequence: CASSETTGGPKNIQYF. The CDR3 DNA follows: TGCGCCAGCAGCGAGACGACAGGGGGGCCCAAAAACATTCAGTACTTC.

The CDR3: CASSNRADQPQHF. The CDR3 DNA reads TGTGCCAGCAGTAATAGAGCAGATCAGCCCCAGCATTTT. The chain couples TRBV25-1 to TRBJ1-5; D remains unclear. Germline V gene lookup returns CDR1 MGHDK and CDR2 SYGVNS. V lost 5 bases and J lost 5, with 10 bases in between. This CDR3 spans 13 amino acids.

The chain recombines TRBV5-1 with TRBJ2-1; 10 positions agree with TRBD2. Trimming cost V 4 bases and J 5 bases; bases outside gene matches: 9. CDR3 size: 16 residues. Per the germline V gene, CDR1 is SGHRS and CDR2 is YFSETQ. CDR3 sequence: CASSAASGSSHNEQFF. The CDR3 bases are TGCGCCAGCAGCGCAGCTAGCGGGAGTAGCCACAATGAGCAGTTCTTC.

Comments on this clone: The sample carries other DNA sequences with the same CDR3. The rearrangement joins TRBV5-1 to TRBJ2-5, with D unresolved. CDR1 is SGHRS, CDR2 YFSETQ, per germline. V lost 0 bases and J 2 bases, leaving 5 bases between the germline ends. The CDR3 sequence is 13 residues long. The CDR3 DNA follows: TGCGCCAGCAGCTTGGGGCAGCAAGAGACCCAGTACTTC. Translation: CASSLGQQETQYF.

The chain couples TRBV29-1 to TRBJ2-7; tentative D call: TRBD1 (6 bases). The germline CDR1 and CDR2 sequences are SQVTM and ANQGSEA. The CDR3 is 13 amino acids. The V and J ends lost 6 bases and 0 bases respectively, with 12 bases between them. CDR3 coding DNA: TGCAGCGTGATTAGGGACACCTCCTACGAGCAGTACTTC. Translated: CSVIRDTSYEQYF.

The chain uses TRBV2 and TRBJ2-5; a weak D match, TRBD2 (5 bases). Trimming left V 3 bases short and J 7 bases short, with 15 bases between. Germline lookup yields CDR1 SNHLY and CDR2 FYNNEI. This CDR3 comprises 14 residues. Here the CDR3 reads CASSDMIAGVTQYF. The CDR3 DNA is TGTGCCAGCAGTGATATGATTGCGGGCGTGACCCAGTACTTC.

This chain uses TRBV30 with TRBJ2-5; TRBD1 is a possible D gene (5 bases). The CDR3 contains 12 residues. CDR1 and CDR2 (germline): GTSNPN, SVGIG (reference sequence). V was cut by 2 bases and J by 5 bases, with 9 bases left in between. The CDR3 nucleotides read TGTGCCTGGAGTTGGGGCGGCGAGACCCAGTACTTC. The encoded protein is CAWSWGGETQYF.

The gene calls are TRBV11-3 and TRBJ2-7, with D possibly TRBD2 on 6 matching bases. CDR3 size: 14 residues. With 1 base removed from V and 3 bases from J, the gap between germline ends came to 10 bases. Per the germline V gene, CDR1 is SGHNT and CDR2 is YENEEA. This CDR3 reads CASSLGLGNYEQYF. CDR3 DNA sequence: TGTGCCAGCAGCTTAGGACTAGGGAACTACGAGCAGTACTTC.

This clone was recorded a few times. V is TRBV29-1 and J is TRBJ2-3; TRBD2 matches 7 bases. J was trimmed by 3 bases and V by 7 bases; bases with no gene match: 10. The germline V gene has CDR1 SQVTM and CDR2 ANQGSEA. This CDR3 has 14 residues. CDR3 sequence reads: CSAGAGDNTDTQYF. In DNA, the CDR3 is TGCAGCGCCGGCGCGGGGGATAATACAGATACGCAGTATTTT.

This chain uses TRBV4-3 with TRBJ2-2; D gene uncertain. Trimming removed 0 bases from V and 4 bases from J, with 12 bases in between. Germline V gene lookup returns CDR1 LGHNA and CDR2 YSLEER. The CDR3 is made up of 16 amino acids. This CDR3 is CASSQDRRLATGELFF. Written as DNA, the CDR3 is TGCGCCAGCAGCCAAGATCGTCGACTCGCCACCGGGGAGCTGTTTTTT.